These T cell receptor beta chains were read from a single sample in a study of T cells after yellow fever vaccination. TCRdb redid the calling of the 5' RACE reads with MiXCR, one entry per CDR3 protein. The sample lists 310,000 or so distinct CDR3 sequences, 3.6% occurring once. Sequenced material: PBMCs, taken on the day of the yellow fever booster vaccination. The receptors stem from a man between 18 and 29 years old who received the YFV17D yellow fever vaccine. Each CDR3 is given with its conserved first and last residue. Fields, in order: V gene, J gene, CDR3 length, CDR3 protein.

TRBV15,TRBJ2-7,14,CATSSRGGRNEQYF
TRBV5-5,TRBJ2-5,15,CASSFETELSETQYF
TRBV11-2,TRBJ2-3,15,CASSRFSGGPDTQYF
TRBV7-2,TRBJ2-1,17,CASSLKALAGAYNEQFF
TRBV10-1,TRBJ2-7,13,CASSTRPGNEQYF
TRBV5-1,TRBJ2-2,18,CASSSGQPGHVNTGELFF
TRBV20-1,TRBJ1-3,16,CSARSIGDNSGNTIYF
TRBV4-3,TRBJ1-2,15,CASSPGGSDDYGYTF
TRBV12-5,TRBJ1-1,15,CASGLAQGAHTEAFF
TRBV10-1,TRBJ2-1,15,CASSESQVSYNEQFF
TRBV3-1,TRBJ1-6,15,CASSQGGGGNSPLHF
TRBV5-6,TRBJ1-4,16,CASSFTGGGSQEKLFF
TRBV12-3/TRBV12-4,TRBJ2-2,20,CASRARVLAGGGINTGELFF
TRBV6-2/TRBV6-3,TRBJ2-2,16,CASSYTPPSYTGELFF
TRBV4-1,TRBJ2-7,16,CASSRDRTSGGVEQYF
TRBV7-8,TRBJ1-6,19,CASSLERDRANRRDSPLHF
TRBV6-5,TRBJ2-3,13,CATSPGGTDTQYF
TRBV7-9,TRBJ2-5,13,CASRATSAETQYF
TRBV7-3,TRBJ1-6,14,CASSLSGGGSPLHF
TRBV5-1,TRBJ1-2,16,CASSLAPAGVGYGYTF
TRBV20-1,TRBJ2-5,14,CSASEPLRIETQYF
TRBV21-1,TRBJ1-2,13,CASSKVGGGGYTF